Listed here are 25 T cell receptor beta chains from one sample, sequenced in a study of glioma-infiltrating T cells after dendritic cell vaccination. Sequenced by immunoSEQ multiplex PCR; TCRdb stores in-frame clones only, minus some. The sample lists 45,000 to 55,000 clones, roughly 85% occurring once. The source was blood, collected before dendritic cell vaccination. The receptors derive from a human donor with glioblastoma.

The rearrangement links TRBV6-4 to TRBJ2-3; the D gene is possibly TRBD1 (5 bases). CDR1 and CDR2 (germline): MRHNA, SNTAGT. Trimming left V 0 bases short and J 6 bases short, with 16 bases between. This CDR3 has 16 residues. The CDR3 DNA follows: TGTGCCAGCAGTGACTCGATCGAAGCAGGGTCGGATACGCAGTATTTT. This sequence encodes CASSDSIEAGSDTQYF.

The rearrangement joins TRBV19 to TRBJ1-1, with D uncertain. V was pared by 3 bases and J by 7 bases, with 12 bases between. This CDR3 has 13 amino acids. Germline V CDR1 and CDR2: LNHDA, SQIVND (reference sequence). CDR3 DNA sequence: TGTGCCAGTAGTATTAATGCCGGCGGTGAAGCTTTCTTT. Translated: CASSINAGGEAFF.

The rearrangement uses TRBV4-2 and TRBJ2-7; the D gene is possibly TRBD2 (5 bases). Per the germline V gene, CDR1 is LGHNA and CDR2 is YNFKEQ. The CDR3 sequence is 16 residues long. V dropped 4 bases and J dropped 0 bases, with 16 bases sitting between them. The CDR3 nucleotides are TGTGCCAGCAGCCGCAACAGCGGTCAAAGCTCCTACGAGCAGTACTTC. Translating gives CASSRNSGQSSYEQYF.

The rearrangement links TRBV7-9 to TRBJ2-5; 8 bases agree with TRBD2. Unmatched junction bases numbered 6, after V lost 4 bases and J lost 2 bases. The CDR3 totals 15 residues. CDR1 is SEHNR, CDR2 FQNEAQ, per germline (reference sequence). This CDR3 is CASSSARGGQETQYF. CDR3 in DNA: TGTGCCAGCAGCTCGGCTCGGGGGGGGCAAGAGACCCAGTACTTC.

This clone is a singleton in its sample. The chain uses TRBV30 and TRBJ1-4; 8 nucleotides line up with TRBD1. This CDR3 has 19 residues. Germline lookup yields CDR1 GTSNPN and CDR2 SVGIG (reference sequence). V shed 3 bases, J shed 3 bases, and the junction held 18 bases outside the gene matches. The CDR3 nucleotides are TGTGCCTGGAGCCTCAAACTACCAGGGGGCGGCTCCCCTAATGAAAAACTGTTTTTT. This gives the protein CAWSLKLPGGGSPNEKLFF.

The V call is TRBV18, the J call TRBJ2-5; D remains unclear. V lost 3 bases to trimming and J lost 6 bases, with 11 bases between them. Germline CDR1 and CDR2: KGHSH and LQKENI. The CDR3 loop spans 13 amino acids. This chain's CDR3 is CASSPSGKKTQYF. The DNA for the CDR3 is TGTGCCAGCTCACCGTCGGGTAAGAAGACCCAGTACTTC.

This clone was found a few times. The gene calls are TRBV11-1 and TRBJ2-7; no clear D. The germline V gene has CDR1 SGHAT and CDR2 FQDESV (reference sequence). Deletions cut 1 base from V and 2 bases from J, with 9 bases between. The CDR3 runs 14 residues. As DNA, the CDR3 is TGTGCCAGCAGCTTAGAACAGTTCGCCTACGAGCAGTACTTC. Its translation: CASSLEQFAYEQYF.

The chain is built from TRBV5-1 and TRBJ1-4; D unclear. Germline CDR1 and CDR2: SGHRS and YFSETQ. There are 14 residues in the CDR3. V lost 4 bases and J 0 bases, leaving 7 bases between the germline ends. The CDR3 region has the DNA TGCGCCAGCAGCCTAGGAGCAACTAATGAAAAACTGTTTTTT. Encoded protein: CASSLGATNEKLFF.

This clone was found a few times. The chain employs TRBV25-1 and TRBJ2-1; the D gene is possibly TRBD1 (5 bases). CDR1 is MGHDK, CDR2 SYGVNS, per germline. Trimming took 2 bases from V and 10 from J, leaving 12 bases between them. CDR3 length equals 13 residues. The CDR3 nucleotides read TGTGCCAGCAGTGAAGTCAGGGATGGGGAGCAGTTCTTC. It is translated as CASSEVRDGEQFF. The entire variable domain, with the rest obtained from reference TRBV25-1 and TRBJ2-1, is as follows: EADIYQTPRYLVIGTGKKITLECSQTMGHDKMYWYQQDPGMELHLIHYSYGVNSTEKGDLSSESTVSRIRTEHFPLTLESARPSHTSQYLCASSEVRDGEQFFGPGTRLTVL.

The chain links TRBV29-1 to TRBJ2-7, with D hard to call. Germline assignment: CDR1 SQVTM and CDR2 ANQGSEA. V was trimmed by 1 base and J by 4 bases, leaving 5 bases between them. This CDR3 comprises 11 residues. The CDR3 nucleotides read TGCAGCGTTGAAGGTCAGTACGAGCAGTACTTC. Protein product: CSVEGQYEQYF.

The chain is built from TRBV10-2 and TRBJ1-1, with D unclear. Trimming stripped 2 bases from V and 10 bases from J, with 11 bases between. CDR1 is WSHSY, CDR2 SAAADI, per germline. The CDR3 is 12 residues long. The CDR3 coding sequence is TGCGCCAGCAGTGAGGGGCAGATGAGAGCTTTCTTT. Its translation: CASSEGQMRAFF.

The chain has TRBV30 and TRBJ2-5; 12 bases are a match to TRBD2. After removal of 4 bases from V and 5 bases from J, the junction contained 5 bases not matched to a gene. The CDR3 consists of 14 residues. The V gene's germline CDR1 is GTSNPN and CDR2 SVGIG (reference sequence). In DNA form, the CDR3 reads TGTGCCTGGACTAGCGGGGGGGCCCGGGAGACCCAGTACTTC. Protein product: CAWTSGGARETQYF.

The chain is built from TRBV7-2 and TRBJ1-2; TRBD1 matches at 7 bases. Germline V lookup: CDR1 SGHTA, CDR2 FQGNSA. The CDR3 length is 15 residues. V shed 8 bases, J shed 6 bases, and the junction held 15 bases outside the gene matches. In nucleotides, the CDR3 is TGTGCCAGCTCCCCAGGGGGTAGGGGCTTTGATGGCTACACCTTC. Translated: CASSPGGRGFDGYTF.

The rearrangement uses TRBV5-1 and TRBJ2-5; 9 nucleotides align to TRBD1. Germline V gene lookup returns CDR1 SGHRS and CDR2 YFSETQ. Germline trimming cut 4 bases from V and 5 bases from J; bases unmatched to any gene: 12. This CDR3 is built from 16 residues. The CDR3 reads CASSPHGGTGRETQYF. Here the CDR3 DNA reads TGCGCCAGCAGCCCCCATGGCGGGACAGGGCGGGAGACCCAGTACTTC. Supplemented by reference TRBV5-1 and TRBJ2-5, the full variable domain reads KAGVTQTPRYLIKTRGQQVTLSCSPISGHRSVSWYQQTPGQGLQFLFEYFSETQRNKGNFPGRFSGRQFSNSRSEMNVSTLELGDSALYLCASSPHGGTGRETQYFGPGTRLLVL.

V is TRBV29-1 and J is TRBJ1-4; D unclear. The CDR3 is 14 amino acids. Germline V gives CDR1 SQVTM, CDR2 ANQGSEA. Deletions cut 4 bases from V and 4 bases from J, with 13 bases between. The chain's CDR3 is CSVASLGVNEKLFF. The DNA for the CDR3 is TGCAGCGTTGCTAGTTTGGGAGTTAATGAAAAACTGTTTTTT.

The count of this clone is one. V and J are TRBV7-2 and TRBJ1-3; tentative D call: TRBD1 (6 bases). Germline V gene lookup returns CDR1 SGHTA and CDR2 FQGNSA. The CDR3 totals 14 residues. V shed 2 bases and J shed 8 bases, with 13 bases lying between them. CDR3 DNA: TGTGCCAGCAGCTTAAGGGGGTATTCAGACACCATATATTTT. It codes for CASSLRGYSDTIYF. Full variable domain (missing parts from reference TRBV7-2 and TRBJ1-3): GAGVSQSPSNKVTEKGKDVELRCDPISGHTALYWYRQSLGQGLEFLIYFQGNSAPDKSGLPSDRFSAERTGGSVSTLTIQRTQQEDSAVYLCASSLRGYSDTIYFGEGSWLTVV.

The V and J genes are TRBV9 and TRBJ1-2; weak D call: TRBD1 (5 bases). Germline V CDR1 and CDR2: SGDLS, YYNGEE. The ends were cut back, 0 bases at V and 6 bases at J, with 15 bases in the middle. This CDR3 comprises 15 residues. CDR3 region: CASSVDLGANDGYTF. CDR3 DNA: TGTGCCAGCAGCGTAGACCTAGGGGCGAATGATGGCTACACCTTC.

The J gene is TRBJ2-7, the V gene TRBV29-1; 9 nucleotides agree with TRBD1. CDR1 and CDR2 from the germline V gene are SQVTM and ANQGSEA. The CDR3 is 12 amino acids. The ends lost 5 bases at V and 7 bases at J; junction bases unmatched: 6. CDR3 residues: CSVYTGGGEQYF. In DNA, the CDR3 is TGCAGCGTTTACACAGGGGGCGGAGAGCAGTACTTC.

J is TRBJ2-6 and V is TRBV5-6; 10 bases match TRBD1. Germline CDR1 reads SGHDT; CDR2 reads YYEEEE. The CDR3 is 16 residues long. V was clipped by 3 bases and J by 0 bases; unmatched bases: 0. The CDR3 sequence is CASSWTGGSGANVLTF. In DNA, the CDR3 is TGTGCCAGCAGCTGGACAGGGGGCTCTGGGGCCAACGTCCTGACTTTC.

This chain uses TRBV5-4 with TRBJ1-2; D call uncertain. CDR1 and CDR2 from the germline V gene are SGHNT and YYREEE (reference sequence). V gave up 1 base and J gave up 7 bases, with 8 bases separating them. CDR3 length: 12 amino acids. The CDR3 sequence is CASSLSSSGYTF. The CDR3, as DNA: TGTGCCAGCAGCTTGTCATCGAGTGGCTACACCTTC.

The chain employs TRBV7-2 and TRBJ1-2; 7 bases are shared with TRBD1. Germline V gene lookup returns CDR1 SGHTA and CDR2 FQGNSA. Losses at the gene ends were 5 bases for V and 6 bases for J; bases not matched to a gene: 6. The CDR3 spans 13 residues. DNA for the CDR3: TGTGCCAGCAGCCTGGACAGGCAAAATGGCTACACCTTC. Protein: CASSLDRQNGYTF.

V is TRBV5-1 and J is TRBJ1-4, with D possibly TRBD1 on 6 matching bases. Per germline, CDR1 SGHRS and CDR2 YFSETQ. V was shortened by 4 bases and J by 7 bases, with 11 bases between the two germline ends. This CDR3 is 13 amino acids long. CDR3 DNA sequence: TGCGCCAGCAGCACGGGACATGGTGAAAAACTGTTTTTT. Translated, it gives CASSTGHGEKLFF.

The rearrangement joins TRBV5-4 to TRBJ1-2; D not certain. The CDR3 has 14 amino acids. Germline lookup yields CDR1 SGHNT and CDR2 YYREEE (reference sequence). V lost 4 bases, J lost 3 bases, and 13 bases lay in between. The CDR3 sequence: CASSVTTGYYGYTF. The CDR3 DNA follows: TGTGCCAGCAGCGTTACGACGGGATACTATGGCTACACCTTC.

The chain has TRBV6-1 and TRBJ2-7; 8 nucleotides agree with TRBD1. Germline CDR1 MNHNS, CDR2 SASEGT. V shed 4 bases, J shed 4 bases, and the junction held 6 bases outside the gene matches. CDR3 length equals 14 residues. The CDR3 region has the DNA TGTGCCAGCAGTGCGGACAGGGTCGGGTACGAGCAGTACTTC. Translating it yields CASSADRVGYEQYF.

The rearrangement joins TRBV10-3 to TRBJ1-2; a possible D gene is TRBD1 (6 bases). Trimming cost V 7 bases and J 9 bases, with 15 bases left between them. There are 12 residues in the CDR3. The germline V gene encodes CDR1 ENHRY and CDR2 SYGVKD. CDR3 in DNA: TGTGCCATCACAGTAGAGGACAGCCGCTACACCTTC. Its translation: CAITVEDSRYTF.